This T cell receptor (beta chain) is drawn from a study of blood T cell repertoires in COVID-19. Study-level background: Material from acute and convalescent COVID-19 was sourced from the United States, Italy and Spain. T cells, B-cell-depleted T cells, or PBMCs supplied cDNA or gDNA.

In the study's own analysis: By means of reference gene primer amplification, nucleated cell counts were estimated. Assay: immunoSEQ multiplex PCR; the TCRdb copy retains only in-frame clones and omits some. That table is the source of V, J and clone size, and D and trimming were worked out from the DNA. The table shows about 270,000 clones, with 65% to 85% occurring only once. In germline, CDR1 is MDHEN, CDR2 SYDVKM. V lost 4 bases to trimming and J lost 5 bases, with 8 bases between them. CDR3 length: 12 amino acids. This chain joins TRBV28 and TRBJ1-2; a weak D match, TRBD1 (6 bases). The specimen sequenced was peripheral blood. The sequence derives from an elderly man with acute or convalescent COVID-19. This chain's CDR3 is CASSSGQYGYTF. The DNA for the CDR3 is TGTGCCAGCAGTTCAGGACAGTATGGCTACACCTTC.